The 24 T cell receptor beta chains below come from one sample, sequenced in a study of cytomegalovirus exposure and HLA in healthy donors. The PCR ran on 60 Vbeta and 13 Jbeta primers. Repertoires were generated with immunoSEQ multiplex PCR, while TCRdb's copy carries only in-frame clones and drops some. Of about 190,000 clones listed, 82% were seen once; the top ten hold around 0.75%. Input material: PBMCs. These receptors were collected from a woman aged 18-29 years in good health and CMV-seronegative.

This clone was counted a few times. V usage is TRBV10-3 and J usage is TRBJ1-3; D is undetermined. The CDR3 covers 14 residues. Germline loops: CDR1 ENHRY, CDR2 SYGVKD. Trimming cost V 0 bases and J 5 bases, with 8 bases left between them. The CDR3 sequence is CAISESTYRNTIYF. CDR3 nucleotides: TGTGCCATCAGTGAGTCTACATATCGAAACACCATATATTTT.

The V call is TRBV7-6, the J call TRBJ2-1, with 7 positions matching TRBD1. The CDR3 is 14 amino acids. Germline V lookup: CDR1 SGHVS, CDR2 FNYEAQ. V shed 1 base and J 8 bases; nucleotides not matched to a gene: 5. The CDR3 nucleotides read TGTGCCAGCAGCTTAGGTCCGGGGACAGATGAGCAGTTCTTC. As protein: CASSLGPGTDEQFF.

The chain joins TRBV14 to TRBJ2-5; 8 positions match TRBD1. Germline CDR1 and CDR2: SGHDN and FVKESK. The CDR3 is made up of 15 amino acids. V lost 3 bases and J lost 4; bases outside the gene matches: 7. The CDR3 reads CASSHMDRERETQYF. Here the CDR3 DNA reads TGTGCCAGCAGCCATATGGACAGGGAACGAGAGACCCAGTACTTC. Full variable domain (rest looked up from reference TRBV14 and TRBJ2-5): EAGVTQFPSHSVIEKGQTVTLRCDPISGHDNLYWYRRVMGKEIKFLLHFVKESKQDESGMPNNRFLAERTGGTYSTLKVQPAELEDSGVYFCASSHMDRERETQYFGPGTRLLVL.

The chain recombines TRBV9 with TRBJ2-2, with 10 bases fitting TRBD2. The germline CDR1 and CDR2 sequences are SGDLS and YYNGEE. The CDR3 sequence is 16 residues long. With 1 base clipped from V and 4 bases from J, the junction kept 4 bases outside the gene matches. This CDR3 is CASSVSLAGVTGELFF. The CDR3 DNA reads TGTGCCAGCAGCGTAAGCCTAGCGGGAGTCACCGGGGAGCTGTTTTTT. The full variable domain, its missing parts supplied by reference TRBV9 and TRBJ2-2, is DSGVTQTPKHLITATGQRVTLRCSPRSGDLSVYWYQQSLDQGLQFLIQYYNGEERAKGNILERFSAQQFPDLHSELNLSSLELGDSALYFCASSVSLAGVTGELFFGEGSRLTVL.

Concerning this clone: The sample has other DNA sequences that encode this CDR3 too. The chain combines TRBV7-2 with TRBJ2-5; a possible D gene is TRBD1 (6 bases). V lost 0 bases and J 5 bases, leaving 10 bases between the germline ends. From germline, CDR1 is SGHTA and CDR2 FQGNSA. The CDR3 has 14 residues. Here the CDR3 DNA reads TGTGCCAGCAGCTTAGCGGGACAAGGGGAGACCCAGTACTTC. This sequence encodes CASSLAGQGETQYF.

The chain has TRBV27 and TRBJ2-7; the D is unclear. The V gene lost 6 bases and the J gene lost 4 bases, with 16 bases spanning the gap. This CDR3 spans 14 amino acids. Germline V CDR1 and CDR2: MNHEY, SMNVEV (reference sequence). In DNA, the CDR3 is TGTGCCAGCAGCCCCGTTTCGCTATCTTACGAGCAGTACTTC. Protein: CASSPVSLSYEQYF.

CDR3 in DNA: TGTGCCAGCAGTGGCCGGTGGACTAGCGGGGGTGTAGTTGGTACGCAGTATTTT. Amino acids: CASSGRWTSGGVVGTQYF. This rearrangement joins TRBV6-1 to TRBJ2-3; 13 nucleotides agree with TRBD2. The germline gives CDR1 MNHNS, CDR2 SASEGT. V shed 4 bases, J shed 8 bases, and the junction held 15 bases outside the gene matches. This CDR3 has 18 amino acids.

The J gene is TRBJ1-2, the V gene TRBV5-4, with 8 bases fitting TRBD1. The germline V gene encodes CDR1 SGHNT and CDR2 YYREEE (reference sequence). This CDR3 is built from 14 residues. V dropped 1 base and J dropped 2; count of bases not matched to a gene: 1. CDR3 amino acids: CASSLRQGNYGYTF. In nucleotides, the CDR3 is TGTGCCAGCAGCTTGCGACAGGGGAACTATGGCTACACCTTC.

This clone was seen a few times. The CDR3 nucleotides read TGTGCCAGCAGGGAGGACGTTAACACTGAAGCTTTCTTT. Its protein is CASREDVNTEAFF. The chain joins TRBV2 to TRBJ1-1; no reliable D call. The CDR3 is 13 amino acids. In germline, CDR1 is SNHLY, CDR2 FYNNEI. Between the trimmed V and J ends, which lost 6 bases and 2 bases, there was a span of 10 bases.

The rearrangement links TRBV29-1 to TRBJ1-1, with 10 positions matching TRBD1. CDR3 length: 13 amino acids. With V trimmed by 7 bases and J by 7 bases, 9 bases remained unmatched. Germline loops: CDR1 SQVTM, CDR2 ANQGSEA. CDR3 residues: CSGSGQGSLEAFF. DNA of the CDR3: TGCAGCGGATCGGGACAGGGGTCCCTTGAAGCTTTCTTT.

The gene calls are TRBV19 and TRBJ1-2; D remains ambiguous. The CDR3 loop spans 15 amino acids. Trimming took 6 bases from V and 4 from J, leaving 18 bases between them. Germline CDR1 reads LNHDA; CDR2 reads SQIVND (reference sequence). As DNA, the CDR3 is TGTGCCAGTAGGGCCCCGGCGGCAGAAATCTATGGCTACACCTTC. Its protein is CASRAPAAEIYGYTF.

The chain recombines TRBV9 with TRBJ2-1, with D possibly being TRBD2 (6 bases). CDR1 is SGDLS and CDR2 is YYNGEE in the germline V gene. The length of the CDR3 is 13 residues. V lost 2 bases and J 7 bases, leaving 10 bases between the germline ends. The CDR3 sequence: CASSVGGTNEQFF. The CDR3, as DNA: TGTGCCAGCAGCGTGGGGGGTACGAATGAGCAGTTCTTC. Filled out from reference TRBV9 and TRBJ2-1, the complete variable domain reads DSGVTQTPKHLITATGQRVTLRCSPRSGDLSVYWYQQSLDQGLQFLIQYYNGEERAKGNILERFSAQQFPDLHSELNLSSLELGDSALYFCASSVGGTNEQFFGPGTRLTVL.

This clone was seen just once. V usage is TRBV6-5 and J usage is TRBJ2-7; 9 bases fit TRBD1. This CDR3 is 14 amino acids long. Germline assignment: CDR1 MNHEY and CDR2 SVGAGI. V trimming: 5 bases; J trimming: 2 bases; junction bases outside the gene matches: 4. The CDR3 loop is CASSDRDRAYEQYF. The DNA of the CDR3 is TGTGCCAGCAGTGACCGGGACAGGGCCTACGAGCAGTACTTC.

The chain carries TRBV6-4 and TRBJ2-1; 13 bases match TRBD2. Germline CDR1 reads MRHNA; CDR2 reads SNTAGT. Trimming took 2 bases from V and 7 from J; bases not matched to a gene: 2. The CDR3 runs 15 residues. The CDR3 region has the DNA TGTGCCAGCAGTGACGGGACTAGCGGGAATAATGAGCAGTTCTTC. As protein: CASSDGTSGNNEQFF.

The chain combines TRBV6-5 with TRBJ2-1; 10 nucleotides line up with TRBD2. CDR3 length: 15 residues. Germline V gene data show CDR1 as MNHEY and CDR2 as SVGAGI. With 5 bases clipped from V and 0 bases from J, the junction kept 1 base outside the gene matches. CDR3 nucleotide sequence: TGTGCCAGCAGTCCTAGCGGGAGCTCCTACAATGAGCAGTTCTTC. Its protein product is CASSPSGSSYNEQFF.

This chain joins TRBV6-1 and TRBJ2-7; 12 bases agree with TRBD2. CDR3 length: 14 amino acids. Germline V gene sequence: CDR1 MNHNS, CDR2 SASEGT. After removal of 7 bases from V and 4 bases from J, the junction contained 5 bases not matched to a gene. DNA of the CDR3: TGTGCCAGCAAAAGGACTAGCGGGATGTACGAGCAGTACTTC. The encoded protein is CASKRTSGMYEQYF.

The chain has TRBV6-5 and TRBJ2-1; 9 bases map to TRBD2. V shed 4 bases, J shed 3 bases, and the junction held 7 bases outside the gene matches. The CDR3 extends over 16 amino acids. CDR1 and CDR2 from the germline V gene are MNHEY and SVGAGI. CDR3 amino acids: CASSSREAGGYNEQFF. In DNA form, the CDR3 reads TGTGCCAGCAGTTCCCGCGAAGCGGGAGGCTACAATGAGCAGTTCTTC.

The DNA of the CDR3 is TGTGCCATCGGCGACAGGGGGGACAATGAGCAGTTCTTC. This encodes CAIGDRGDNEQFF. The chain recombines TRBV10-3 with TRBJ2-1, with 9 bases fitting TRBD1. This CDR3 is built from 13 residues. From germline, CDR1 is ENHRY and CDR2 SYGVKD. The J segment lost 5 bases and the V segment lost 8 bases, leaving 4 bases of the junction unmatched.

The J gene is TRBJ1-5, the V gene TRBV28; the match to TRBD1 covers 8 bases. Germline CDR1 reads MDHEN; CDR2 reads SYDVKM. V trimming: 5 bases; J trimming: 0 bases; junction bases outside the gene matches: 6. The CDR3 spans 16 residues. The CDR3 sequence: CASSVAGGLSNQPQHF. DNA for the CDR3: TGTGCCAGCAGTGTGGCAGGGGGCCTTAGCAATCAGCCCCAGCATTTT.

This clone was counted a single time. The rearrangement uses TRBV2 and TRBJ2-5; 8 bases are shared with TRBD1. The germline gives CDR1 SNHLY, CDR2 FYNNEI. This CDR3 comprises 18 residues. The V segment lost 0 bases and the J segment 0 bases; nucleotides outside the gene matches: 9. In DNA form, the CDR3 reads TGTGCCAGCAGTGAAGCTCGACAGGGGAGGAAGTACCAAGAGACCCAGTACTTC. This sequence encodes CASSEARQGRKYQETQYF.

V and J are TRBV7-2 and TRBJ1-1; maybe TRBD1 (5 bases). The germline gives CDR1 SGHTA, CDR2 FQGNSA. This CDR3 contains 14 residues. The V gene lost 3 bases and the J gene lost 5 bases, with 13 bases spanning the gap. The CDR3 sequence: CASSLEGMGTEAFF. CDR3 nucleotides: TGTGCCAGCAGCTTGGAGGGGATGGGAACTGAAGCTTTCTTT.

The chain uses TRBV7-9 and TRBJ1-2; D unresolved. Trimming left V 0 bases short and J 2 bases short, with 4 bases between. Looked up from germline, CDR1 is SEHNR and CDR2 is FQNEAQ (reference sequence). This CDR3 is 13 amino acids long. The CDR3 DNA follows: TGTGCCAGCAGCTTAGCCCCGAACTATGGCTACACCTTC. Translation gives CASSLAPNYGYTF.

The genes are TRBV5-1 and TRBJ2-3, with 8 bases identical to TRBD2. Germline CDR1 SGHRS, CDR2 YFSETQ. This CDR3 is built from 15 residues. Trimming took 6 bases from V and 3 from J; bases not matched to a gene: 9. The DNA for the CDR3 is TGCGCCAGCACCCCACCGGGACTAGGAACAGATACGCAGTATTTT. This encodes CASTPPGLGTDTQYF. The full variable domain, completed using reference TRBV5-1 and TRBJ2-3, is KAGVTQTPRYLIKTRGQQVTLSCSPISGHRSVSWYQQTPGQGLQFLFEYFSETQRNKGNFPGRFSGRQFSNSRSEMNVSTLELGDSALYLCASTPPGLGTDTQYFGPGTRLTVL.

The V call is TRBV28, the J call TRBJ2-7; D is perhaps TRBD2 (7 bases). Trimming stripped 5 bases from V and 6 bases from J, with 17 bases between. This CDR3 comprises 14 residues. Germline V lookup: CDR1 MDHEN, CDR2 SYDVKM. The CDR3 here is CASSRRRGGVEQYF. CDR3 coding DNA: TGTGCCAGCAGTCGTCGCAGGGGAGGGGTCGAGCAGTACTTC.